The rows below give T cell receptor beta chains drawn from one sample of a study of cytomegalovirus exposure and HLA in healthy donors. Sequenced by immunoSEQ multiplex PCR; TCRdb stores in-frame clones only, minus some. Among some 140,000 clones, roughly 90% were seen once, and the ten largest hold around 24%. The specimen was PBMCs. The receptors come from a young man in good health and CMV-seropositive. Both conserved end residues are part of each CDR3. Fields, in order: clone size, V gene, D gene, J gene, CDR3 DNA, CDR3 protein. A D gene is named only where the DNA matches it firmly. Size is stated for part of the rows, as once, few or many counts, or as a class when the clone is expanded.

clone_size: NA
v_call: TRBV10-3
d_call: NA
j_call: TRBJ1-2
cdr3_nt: TGTGCCATCAGTGTGGGGCAGGGTGGCTACACCTTC
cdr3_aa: CAISVGQGGYTF

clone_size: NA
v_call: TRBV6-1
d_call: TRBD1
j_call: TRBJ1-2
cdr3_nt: TGTGCCAGCAGTGAAGCGCTTCTGGGACAGGACTATGGCTACACCTTC
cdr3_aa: CASSEALLGQDYGYTF

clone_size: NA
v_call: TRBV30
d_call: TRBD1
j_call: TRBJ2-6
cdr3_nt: TGTGCCTGGAGGTCATGGACAGGCCCCTCTGGGGCCAACGTCCTGACTTTC
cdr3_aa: CAWRSWTGPSGANVLTF

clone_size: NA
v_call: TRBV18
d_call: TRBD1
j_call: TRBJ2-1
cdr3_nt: TGTGCCAGCTCACCGGCCGGGCCAGGGGGCTCCAATGAGCAGTTCTTC
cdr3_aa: CASSPAGPGGSNEQFF

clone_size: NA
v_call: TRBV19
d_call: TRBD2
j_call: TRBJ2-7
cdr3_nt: TGTGCCAGTAGAAAAGCGGGAGGGCCCTACGAGCAGTACTTC
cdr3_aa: CASRKAGGPYEQYF

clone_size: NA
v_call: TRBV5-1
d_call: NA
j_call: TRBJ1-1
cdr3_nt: TGCGCCAGCAGCTTGTCAGGCAGGGGTAACACTGAAGCTTTCTTT
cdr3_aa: CASSLSGRGNTEAFF

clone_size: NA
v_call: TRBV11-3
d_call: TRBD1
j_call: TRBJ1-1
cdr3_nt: TGTGCCAGCAGCGGCCGGGGGGCAGGGGGCACGAACACTGAAGCTTTCTTT
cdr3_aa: CASSGRGAGGTNTEAFF

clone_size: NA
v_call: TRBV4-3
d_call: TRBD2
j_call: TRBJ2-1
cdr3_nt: TGCGCCAGCAGCCAGGGTAGCGGGAACGCTCTCAATGAGCAGTTCTTC
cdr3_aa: CASSQGSGNALNEQFF

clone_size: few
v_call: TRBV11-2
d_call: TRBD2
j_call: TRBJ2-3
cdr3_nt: TGTGCCAGCAGCTTAACTCCGGGACTAGCGGGAGGACAGCAGTATTTT
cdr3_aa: CASSLTPGLAGGQQYF

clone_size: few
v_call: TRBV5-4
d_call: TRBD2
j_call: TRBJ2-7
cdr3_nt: TGTGCCAGCAGCTTGGCCGGGACTAGGGCCTACGAGCAGTACTTC
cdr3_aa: CASSLAGTRAYEQYF

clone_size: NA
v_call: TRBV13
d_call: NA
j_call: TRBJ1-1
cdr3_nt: TGTGCCAGCAGCCCTTCGGGTACTGAAGCTTTCTTT
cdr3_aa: CASSPSGTEAFF

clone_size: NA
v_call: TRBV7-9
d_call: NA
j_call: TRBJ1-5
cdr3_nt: TGTGCCAGCAGCTTAGGTAACAATCAGCCCCAGCATTTT
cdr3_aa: CASSLGNNQPQHF

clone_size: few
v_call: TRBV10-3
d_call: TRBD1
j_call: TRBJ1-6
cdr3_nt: TGTGCCATCAGCCTTGGGACAGGGGATAATTCACCCCTCCACTTT
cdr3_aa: CAISLGTGDNSPLHF

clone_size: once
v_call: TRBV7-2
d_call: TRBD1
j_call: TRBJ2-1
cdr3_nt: TGTGCCAGCAGCTGGGACAGCAAGAACAATGAGCAGTTCTTC
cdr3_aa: CASSWDSKNNEQFF

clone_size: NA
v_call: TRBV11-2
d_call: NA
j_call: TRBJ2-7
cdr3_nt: TGTGCCAGCAGCTCCGACTTAGGGGACGAGCAGTACTTC
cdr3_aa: CASSSDLGDEQYF

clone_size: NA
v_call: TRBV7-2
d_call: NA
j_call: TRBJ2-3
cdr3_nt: TGTGCCAGCAGCCTCGCTCAACTAGCAGATACGCAGTATTTT
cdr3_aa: CASSLAQLADTQYF

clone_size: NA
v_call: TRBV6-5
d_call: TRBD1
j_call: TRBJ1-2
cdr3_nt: TGTGCCAGCAGGCCCGCCCTACAGGGGTTCTATGGCTACACCTTC
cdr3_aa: CASRPALQGFYGYTF

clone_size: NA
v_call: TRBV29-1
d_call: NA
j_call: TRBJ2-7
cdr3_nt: TGCAGCTTCAAAGCCGGTTTAGTTCGGGGTGTCTACGAGCAGTACTTC
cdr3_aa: CSFKAGLVRGVYEQYF

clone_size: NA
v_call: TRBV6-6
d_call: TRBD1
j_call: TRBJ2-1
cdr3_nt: TGTGCCAGCAGTCGCGGACAGGGGGCAGGTTACAATGAGCAGTTCTTC
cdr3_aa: CASSRGQGAGYNEQFF

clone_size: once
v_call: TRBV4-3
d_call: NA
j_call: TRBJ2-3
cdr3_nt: TGCGCCAGCAGCCAAGACGGGGGGCAATCAGATACGCAGTATTTT
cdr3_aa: CASSQDGGQSDTQYF

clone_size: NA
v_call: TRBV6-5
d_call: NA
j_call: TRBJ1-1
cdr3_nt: TGTGCCAGCAGTTACTCACTTAATCGGAACACTGAAGCTTTCTTT
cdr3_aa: CASSYSLNRNTEAFF

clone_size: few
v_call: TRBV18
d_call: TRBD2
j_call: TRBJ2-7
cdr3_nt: TGTGCCAGCTCACCACCGGGAAGCGGGAGTGGATACGAGCAGTACTTC
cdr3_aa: CASSPPGSGSGYEQYF

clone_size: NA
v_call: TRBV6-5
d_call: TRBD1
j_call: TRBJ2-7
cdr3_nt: TGTGCCAGCAGTTTTCCCGGGACAGAGAGCTCCTACGAGCAGTACTTC
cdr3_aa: CASSFPGTESSYEQYF

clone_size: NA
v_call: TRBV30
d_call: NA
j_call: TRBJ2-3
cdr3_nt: TGTGCCTGGGATTTGTCCGAGGGTGCAGATACGCAGTATTTT
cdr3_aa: CAWDLSEGADTQYF